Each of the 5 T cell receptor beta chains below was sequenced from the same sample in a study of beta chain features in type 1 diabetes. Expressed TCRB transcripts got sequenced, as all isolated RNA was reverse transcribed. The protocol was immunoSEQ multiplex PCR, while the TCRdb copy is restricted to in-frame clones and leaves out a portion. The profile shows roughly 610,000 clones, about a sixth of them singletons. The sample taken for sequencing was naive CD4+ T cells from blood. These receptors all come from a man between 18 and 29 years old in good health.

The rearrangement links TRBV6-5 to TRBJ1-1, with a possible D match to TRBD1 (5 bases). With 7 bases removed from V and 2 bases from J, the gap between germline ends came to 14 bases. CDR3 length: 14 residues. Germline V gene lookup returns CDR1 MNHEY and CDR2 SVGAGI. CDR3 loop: CASTQGGINTEAFF. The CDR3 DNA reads TGTGCCAGCACCCAGGGTGGCATTAACACTGAAGCTTTCTTT.

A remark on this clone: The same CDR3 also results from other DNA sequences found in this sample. CDR3 amino acids: CASSLGLAQETQYF. In DNA form, the CDR3 reads TGCGCCAGCAGCTTGGGGCTAGCGCAAGAGACCCAGTACTTC. This chain joins TRBV5-1 and TRBJ2-5; TRBD2 is a possible D gene (6 bases). Trimming took off 0 bases at V and 2 bases at J, with 8 bases between the two ends. Germline CDR1 and CDR2: SGHRS and YFSETQ. The CDR3 is 14 residues long.

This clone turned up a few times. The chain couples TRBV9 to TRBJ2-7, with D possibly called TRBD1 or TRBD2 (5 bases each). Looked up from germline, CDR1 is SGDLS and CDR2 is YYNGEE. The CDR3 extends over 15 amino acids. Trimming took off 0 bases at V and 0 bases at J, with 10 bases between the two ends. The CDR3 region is CASSVAGAGSYEQYF. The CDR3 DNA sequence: TGTGCCAGCAGCGTAGCCGGGGCTGGCTCCTACGAGCAGTACTTC. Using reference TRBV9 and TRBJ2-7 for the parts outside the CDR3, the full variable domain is DSGVTQTPKHLITATGQRVTLRCSPRSGDLSVYWYQQSLDQGLQFLIQYYNGEERAKGNILERFSAQQFPDLHSELNLSSLELGDSALYFCASSVAGAGSYEQYFGPGTRLTVT.

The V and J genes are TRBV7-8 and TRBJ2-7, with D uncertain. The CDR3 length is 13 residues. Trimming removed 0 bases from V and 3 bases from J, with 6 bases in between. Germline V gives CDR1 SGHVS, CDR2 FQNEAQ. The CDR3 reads CASSLARFYEQYF. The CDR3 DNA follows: TGTGCCAGCAGCTTAGCCCGGTTCTACGAGCAGTACTTC.

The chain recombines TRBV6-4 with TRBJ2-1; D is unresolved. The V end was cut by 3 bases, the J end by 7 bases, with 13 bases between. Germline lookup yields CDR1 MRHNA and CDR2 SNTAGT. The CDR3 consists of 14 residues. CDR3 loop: CASSEYPRVNEQFF. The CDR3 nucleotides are TGTGCCAGCAGTGAATACCCTAGAGTAAATGAGCAGTTCTTC.